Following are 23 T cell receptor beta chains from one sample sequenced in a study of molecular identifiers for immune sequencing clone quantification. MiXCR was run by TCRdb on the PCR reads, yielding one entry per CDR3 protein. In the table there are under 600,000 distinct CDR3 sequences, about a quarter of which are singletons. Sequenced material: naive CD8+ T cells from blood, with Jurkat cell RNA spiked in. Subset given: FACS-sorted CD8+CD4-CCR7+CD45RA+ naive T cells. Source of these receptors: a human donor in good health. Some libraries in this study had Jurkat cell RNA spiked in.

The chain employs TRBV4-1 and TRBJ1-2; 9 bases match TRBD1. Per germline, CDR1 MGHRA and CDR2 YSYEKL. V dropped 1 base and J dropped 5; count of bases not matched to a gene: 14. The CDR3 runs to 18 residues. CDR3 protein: CASSQVASTGGGYYGYTF. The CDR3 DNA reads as TGCGCCAGCAGCCAAGTCGCTTCAACAGGGGGCGGTTATTATGGCTACACCTTC.

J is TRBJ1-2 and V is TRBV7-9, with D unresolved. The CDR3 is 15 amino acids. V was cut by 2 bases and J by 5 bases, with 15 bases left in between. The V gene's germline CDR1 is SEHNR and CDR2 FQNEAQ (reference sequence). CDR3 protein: CASSLLVGWEYGYTF. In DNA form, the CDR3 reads TGTGCCAGCAGCTTATTGGTTGGATGGGAGTATGGCTACACCTTC. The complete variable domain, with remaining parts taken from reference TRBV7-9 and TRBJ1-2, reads DTGVSQNPRHKITKRGQNVTFRCDPISEHNRLYWYRQTLGQGPEFLTYFQNEAQLEKSRLLSDRFSAERPKGSFSTLEIQRTEQGDSAMYLCASSLLVGWEYGYTFGSGTRLTVV.

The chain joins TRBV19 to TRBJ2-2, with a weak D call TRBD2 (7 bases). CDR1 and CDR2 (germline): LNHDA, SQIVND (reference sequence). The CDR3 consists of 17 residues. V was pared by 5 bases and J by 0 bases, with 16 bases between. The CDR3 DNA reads TGTGCCAGTAGTCTACCCTCGGGGGGCTCGAACACCGGGGAGCTGTTTTTT. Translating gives CASSLPSGGSNTGELFF.

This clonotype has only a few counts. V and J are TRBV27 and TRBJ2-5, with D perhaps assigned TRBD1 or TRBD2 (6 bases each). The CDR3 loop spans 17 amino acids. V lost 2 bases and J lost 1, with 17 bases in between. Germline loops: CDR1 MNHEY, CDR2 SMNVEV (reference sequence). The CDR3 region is CASSLGLRDNIQETQYF. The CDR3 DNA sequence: TGTGCCAGCAGTTTAGGGTTGCGGGACAACATCCAAGAGACCCAGTACTTC.

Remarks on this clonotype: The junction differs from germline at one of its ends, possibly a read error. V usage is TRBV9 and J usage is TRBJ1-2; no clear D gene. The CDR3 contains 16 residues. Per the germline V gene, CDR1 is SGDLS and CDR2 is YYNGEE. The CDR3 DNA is TGTGCCAGCAGCGTAGAACCAGCTTCTACTAACTATGGCTGCACCTTC. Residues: CASSVEPASTNYGCTF.

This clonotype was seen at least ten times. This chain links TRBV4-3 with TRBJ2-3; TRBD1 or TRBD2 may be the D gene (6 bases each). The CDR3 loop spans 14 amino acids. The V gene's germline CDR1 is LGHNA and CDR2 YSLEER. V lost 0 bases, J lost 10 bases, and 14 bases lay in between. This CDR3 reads CASSQDRGQWSQYF. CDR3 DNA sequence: TGCGCCAGCAGCCAAGACCGGGGGCAGTGGTCGCAGTATTTT.

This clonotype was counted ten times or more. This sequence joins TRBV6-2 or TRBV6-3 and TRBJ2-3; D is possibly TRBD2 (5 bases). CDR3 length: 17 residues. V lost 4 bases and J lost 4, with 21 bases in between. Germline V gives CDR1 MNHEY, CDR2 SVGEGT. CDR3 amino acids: CASSSPFDPRGSDTQYF. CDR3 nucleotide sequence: TGTGCCAGCAGTTCGCCGTTTGACCCACGGGGATCAGATACGCAGTATTTT.

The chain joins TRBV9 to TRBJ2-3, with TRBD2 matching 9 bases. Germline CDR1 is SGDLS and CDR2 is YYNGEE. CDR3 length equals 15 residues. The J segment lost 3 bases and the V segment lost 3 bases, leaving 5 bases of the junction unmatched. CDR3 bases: TGTGCCAGCAGCGGTCGCGGGAGGGGTACAGATACGCAGTATTTT. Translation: CASSGRGRGTDTQYF.

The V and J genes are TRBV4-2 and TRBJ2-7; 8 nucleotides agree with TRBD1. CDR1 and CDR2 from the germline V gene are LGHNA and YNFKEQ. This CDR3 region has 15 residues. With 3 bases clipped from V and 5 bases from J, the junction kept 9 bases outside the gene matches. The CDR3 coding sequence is TGTGCCAGCAGCCATGGCGGCAGGGGGCGAGACGAGCAGTACTTC. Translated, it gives CASSHGGRGRDEQYF.

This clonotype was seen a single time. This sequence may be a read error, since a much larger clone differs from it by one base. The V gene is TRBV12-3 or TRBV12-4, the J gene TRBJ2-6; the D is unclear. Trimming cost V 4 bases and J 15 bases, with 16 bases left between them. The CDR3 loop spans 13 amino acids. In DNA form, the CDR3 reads TGTGCCAGCAGTTCTAGGCCGGCATATAGCCTGACTTTC. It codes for CASSSRPAYSLTF.

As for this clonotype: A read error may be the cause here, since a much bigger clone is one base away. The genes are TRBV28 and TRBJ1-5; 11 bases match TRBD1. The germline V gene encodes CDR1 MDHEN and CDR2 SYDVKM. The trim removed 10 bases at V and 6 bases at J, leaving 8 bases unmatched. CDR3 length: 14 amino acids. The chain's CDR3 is CATKDRGLGQPQHF. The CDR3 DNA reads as TGTGCCACCAAGGACAGGGGGCTCGGTCAGCCCCAGCATTTT.

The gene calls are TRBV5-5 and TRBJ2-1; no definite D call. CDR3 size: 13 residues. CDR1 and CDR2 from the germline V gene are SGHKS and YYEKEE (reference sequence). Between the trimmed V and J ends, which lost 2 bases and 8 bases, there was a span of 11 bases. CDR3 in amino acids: CASSFLSAYEQFF. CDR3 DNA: TGTGCCAGCAGCTTTTTGTCGGCGTATGAGCAGTTCTTC.

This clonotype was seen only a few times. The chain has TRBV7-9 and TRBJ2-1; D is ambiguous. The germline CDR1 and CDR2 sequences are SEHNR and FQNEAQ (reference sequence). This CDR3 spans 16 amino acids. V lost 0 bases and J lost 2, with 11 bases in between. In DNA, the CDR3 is TGTGCCAGCAGCTTAGCAGACGGGCCCACCTACAATGAGCAGTTCTTC. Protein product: CASSLADGPTYNEQFF.

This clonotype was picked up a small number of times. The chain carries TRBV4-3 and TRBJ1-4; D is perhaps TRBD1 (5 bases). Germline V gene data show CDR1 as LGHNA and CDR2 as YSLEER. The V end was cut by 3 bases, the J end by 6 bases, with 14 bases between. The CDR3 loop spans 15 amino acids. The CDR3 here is CASSHNGGTDEKLFF. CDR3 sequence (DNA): TGCGCCAGCAGCCACAACGGAGGGACCGATGAAAAACTGTTTTTT.

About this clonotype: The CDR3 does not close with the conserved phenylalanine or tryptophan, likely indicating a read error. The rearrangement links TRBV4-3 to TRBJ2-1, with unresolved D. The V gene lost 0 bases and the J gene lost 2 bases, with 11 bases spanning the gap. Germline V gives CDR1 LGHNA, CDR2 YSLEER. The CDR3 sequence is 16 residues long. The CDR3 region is CASSQDYLGPYNEQFV. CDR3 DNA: TGCGCCAGCAGCCAAGATTATCTGGGTCCCTACAATGAGCAGTTCGTC.

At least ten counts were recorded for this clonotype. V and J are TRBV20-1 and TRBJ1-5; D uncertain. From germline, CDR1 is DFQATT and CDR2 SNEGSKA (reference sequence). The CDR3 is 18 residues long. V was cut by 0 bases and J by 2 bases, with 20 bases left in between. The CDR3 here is CSARDRGQAPLGNQPQHF. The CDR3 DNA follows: TGCAGTGCTAGAGATCGTGGGCAGGCGCCTCTGGGCAATCAGCCCCAGCATTTT.

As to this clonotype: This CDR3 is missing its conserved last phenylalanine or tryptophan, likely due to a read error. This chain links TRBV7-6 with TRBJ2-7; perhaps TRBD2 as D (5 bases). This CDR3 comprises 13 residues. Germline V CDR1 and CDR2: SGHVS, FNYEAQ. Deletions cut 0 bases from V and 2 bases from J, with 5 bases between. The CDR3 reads CASSLAGTYEQYY. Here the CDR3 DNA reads TGTGCCAGCAGCTTAGCCGGGACCTACGAGCAGTACTAC.

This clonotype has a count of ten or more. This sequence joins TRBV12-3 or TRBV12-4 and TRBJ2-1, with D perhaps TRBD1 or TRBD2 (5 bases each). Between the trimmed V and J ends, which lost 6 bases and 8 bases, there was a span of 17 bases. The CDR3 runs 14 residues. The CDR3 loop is CASSLSGTRDEQFF. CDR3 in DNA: TGTGCCAGCAGCCTGTCCGGGACCCGGGATGAGCAGTTCTTC.

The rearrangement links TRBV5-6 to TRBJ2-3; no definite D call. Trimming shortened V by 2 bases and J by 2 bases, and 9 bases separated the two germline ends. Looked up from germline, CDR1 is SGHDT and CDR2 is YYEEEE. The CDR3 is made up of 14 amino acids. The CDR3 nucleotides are TGTGCCAGCAGCTTAATACAGACCACAGATACGCAGTATTTT. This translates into CASSLIQTTDTQYF.

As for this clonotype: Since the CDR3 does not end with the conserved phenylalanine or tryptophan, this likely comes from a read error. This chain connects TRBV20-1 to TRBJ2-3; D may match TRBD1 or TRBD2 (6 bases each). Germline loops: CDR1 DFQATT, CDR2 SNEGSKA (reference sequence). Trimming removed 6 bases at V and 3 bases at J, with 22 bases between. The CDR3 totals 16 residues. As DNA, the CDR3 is TGCAGTGCCGAGGGGGGCCAGGGAGTTTGGACAGATACGCAGTATTCT. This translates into CSAEGGQGVWTDTQYS.

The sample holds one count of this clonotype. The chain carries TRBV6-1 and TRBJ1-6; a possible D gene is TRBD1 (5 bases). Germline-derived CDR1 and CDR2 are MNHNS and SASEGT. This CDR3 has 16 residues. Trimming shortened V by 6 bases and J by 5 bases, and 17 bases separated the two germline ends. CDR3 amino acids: CASREGWRANNSPLHF. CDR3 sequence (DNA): TGTGCCAGCAGGGAGGGGTGGAGGGCGAATAATTCACCCCTCCACTTT.

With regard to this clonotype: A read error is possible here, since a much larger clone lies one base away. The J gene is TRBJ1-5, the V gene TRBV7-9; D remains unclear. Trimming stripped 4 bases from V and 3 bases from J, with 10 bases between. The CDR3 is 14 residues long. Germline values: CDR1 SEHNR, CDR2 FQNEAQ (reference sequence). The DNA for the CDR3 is TGTGCCAGCAGCTGGATAGGGAACAATCAGCCCCAGCATTTT. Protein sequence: CASSWIGNNQPQHF.

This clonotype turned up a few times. CDR3 region: CASSIPGQGMEQYF. CDR3 sequence (DNA): TGTGCCAGCAGCATTCCGGGACAGGGGATGGAACAGTACTTC. V is TRBV11-2 and J is TRBJ2-7; TRBD1 agrees at 10 bases. Germline CDR1 reads SGHAT; CDR2 reads FQNNGV. The length of the CDR3 is 14 residues. V trimming: 5 bases; J trimming: 10 bases; junction bases outside the gene matches: 11.